Sequencing of this T cell receptor beta chain was carried out in a study of blood T cell repertoires in COVID-19. Study at large: Sample material is recorded as cDNA or gDNA derived from T cells, B-cell-depleted T cells, or PBMCs.

Per germline, CDR1 MNHEY and CDR2 SVGAGI. The CDR3 spans 15 residues. The ends were cut back, 2 bases at V and 5 bases at J, with 10 bases in the middle. TCRdb's copy holds only in-frame clones and misses some; the assay was immunoSEQ multiplex PCR. The sample has more than 70,000 clones; 85% to 95% are singletons. This receptor was taken from a woman between 50 and 59 years old in a cohort sampled during active COVID-19. The V call is TRBV6-5, the J call TRBJ1-6; the D gene is possibly TRBD1 (5 bases). The sample taken for sequencing was peripheral blood. CDR3 sequence: CASSYVEGNNSPLHF. The CDR3 coding sequence is TGTGCCAGCAGTTACGTGGAGGGGAATAATTCACCCCTCCACTTT.